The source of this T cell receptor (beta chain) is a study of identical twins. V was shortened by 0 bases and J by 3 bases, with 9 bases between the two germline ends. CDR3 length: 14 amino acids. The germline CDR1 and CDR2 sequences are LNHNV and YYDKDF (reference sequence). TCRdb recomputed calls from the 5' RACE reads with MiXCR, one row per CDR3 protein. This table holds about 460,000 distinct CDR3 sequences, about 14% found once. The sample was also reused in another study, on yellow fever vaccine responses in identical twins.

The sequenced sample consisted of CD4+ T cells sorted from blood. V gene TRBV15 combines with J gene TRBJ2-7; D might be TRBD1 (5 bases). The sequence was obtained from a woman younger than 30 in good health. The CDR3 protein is CATSRDRQRYEQYF. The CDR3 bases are TGTGCCACCAGCAGAGATAGACAGCGCTACGAGCAGTACTTC.